This T cell receptor (beta chain) was sequenced during a study of spatial heterogeneity in lung cancer. Looking at the study overall: The approximately 77 donors had untreated early-stage non-small cell lung cancer. Study-wide points: Ubiquitous, expanded tumor-derived TCRs were more frequently observed in blood at resection than at follow-up.

Time point reported: blood at routine non-recurrence follow-up after resection. The authors sequenced whole RNA from tumor, nontumor lung or frozen PBMC without sorting. This CDR3 spans 13 amino acids. Single TCR cDNA molecules each had their own unique molecular identifier. MiXCR, run by TCRdb on the 5' RACE reads, gives a single entry per CDR3 protein. The repertoire holds about 30,000 distinct CDR3 sequences, with around 5.9% as singletons. This clonotype showed up many times. Antigen specificity is unknown. The material was PBMCs, obtained at follow-up. This chain connects TRBV21-1 to TRBJ2-7; TRBD1, the table's D call, lacks a check against the DNA. TRBV21-1 is a pseudogene. The origin of this receptor is a male donor with early-stage non-small cell lung cancer. The CDR3 DNA reads as TGTGCCAGCAGCGCCCAAGCAGGGTTCCAGCAGTACGTC. It yields the protein CASSAQAGFQQYV.